This T cell receptor (beta chain) appears in the sequencing data of a study of T cells in Graves' hyperthyroidism and ophthalmopathy (dated 2019 in TCRdb). Looking at the study overall: Peripheral blood samples were taken at initial diagnosis, before any treatment was given. To identify distinguishing TCR V-J signatures, a discovery cohort of 95 to 100 patients was used, comprising 43 with Graves' ophthalmopathy and some 57 with stable Graves' hyperthyroidism. Prospective prediction of ophthalmopathy was tested in an independent validation cohort of approximately 19 hyperthyroidism patients and some 17 patients who later progressed to ophthalmopathy. The approximately 100 discovery patients were randomly split 7:3 into training and test sets. In more than five Graves' hyperthyroidism patients, the study also compared T-cell repertoires from thyroid tissue with T-cell repertoires from blood. After sampling, hyperthyroidism patients received methimazole starting at 30 mg daily, and ophthalmopathy patients received high-dose intravenous methylprednisolone. The paper reports TCR Vbeta CDR3 sequencing of roughly 140 peripheral blood samples: fewer than 50 ophthalmopathy, about 75 hyperthyroidism and 17 progressor patients.

The TCR beta CDR3 regions were amplified from the RNA transcripts. For the first round of RT-PCR on the TCR CDR3, the HTBI primer set was used together with the Qiagen OneStep RT-PCR kit. A second multiplex PCR round built the libraries, followed by size selection and purification. Libraries were sequenced paired-end with 100 bp reads on an Illumina HiSeq2000. The study's processing was this. Raw data were processed with SOAPnuke, discarding reads with adapters, uncalled bases, mean Phred below 15, or no exact constant-primer or identifier match. COPE v1.2.5 was used to merge the high-quality paired reads, and each unique nucleotide sequence was defined as a clonotype. MiTCR v1.1 was used to align the clonotypes against IMGT TRBV, TRBD and TRBJ reference segments. The analysis included only V-J combinations with a frequency above 0.0001, which together covered around 99% of the repertoires. A TCS score was defined as the ratio of F50 (clonal expansion) to E x V (chaos), with BLOSUM62-based TCRdist applied between CDR3 peptides within each V-J. Welch's t-statistics and random forest reduced fewer than 600 V-J features to some 14, which were used in a naive Bayes classifier (R e1071). TCRdb trimmed the raw reads at Q25, called clones with MiXCR and kept productive beta chains. All rows with the same CDR3 protein become a single entry with the most common DNA and genes. TCRdb's processing, not the study's, gives the V and J calls here. The sample data list hundreds of thousands of distinct CDR3 sequences, and roughly 20% of these were observed just once. Together, the top ten hold 16% of the sample.

Hyperthyroidism patients were newly diagnosed, with disease duration under 2 months, and aged 18 to 65 years. Any patient with an uncontrolled infection, another autoimmune disease, pregnancy or lactation was excluded. Clinical symptoms, serum thyroxine and TRAb, thyroid ultrasound, and orbital computed tomography formed the basis for the diagnoses. For progressor patients, blood was drawn at the first diagnosis of hyperthyroidism, before any ophthalmopathy symptoms had appeared. PBMCs were isolated from more than 8 ml of fresh peripheral blood by Ficoll-Paque density gradient centrifugation. Patients classed as progressors first received a Graves' hyperthyroidism diagnosis and then went on to develop ophthalmopathy during follow-up. Trizol reagent was used to extract total RNA, and RNA quality was then checked on an Agilent 2100 Bioanalyzer. Including cysteine and phenylalanine, the CDR3 has 12 amino acids. Just CDR3 DNA is preserved here, 36 bases in frame from base 1. CDR1 and CDR2 are read off the germline V gene (reference sequence) as LGHDT and YNNKEL. At the junction V is shortened by 3 bases and J by 6 bases, with 9 bases in between.

What the research found in general, with its limitations: Ophthalmopathy was separated from stable hyperthyroidism by a 13 V-J signature model, with around 90% sensitivity and around 81% specificity obtained in cross-validation and 80%/75% obtained in testing. In validation, the model predicted progression to ophthalmopathy a median of approximately 6.6 months before onset, with about 67% sensitivity and roughly 77% specificity. Sample size was not statistically predetermined, and investigators were not blinded to group allocation. Blood samples also contained most of the expanded thyroid clonotypes (frequency above 0.001), which suggests that blood repertoires may reflect thyroid immune responses.

Turning to this clonotype: Its antigen target is currently unknown. No clone much larger than this one lies a single base away; base qualities are absent.

This receptor was identified in a woman between 50 and 59 years old with Graves' hyperthyroidism that later progressed to Graves' ophthalmopathy. The sequenced sample consisted of blood. The chain is encoded by TRBV3-1 joined to TRBJ2-7, with the D gene tentatively TRBD1 or TRBD2, based on 5 matching bases in each. The DNA reads as follows: TGTGCCAGCAGCCATGCCGGGACCGAGCAGTACTTC. Its translation reads: CASSHAGTEQYF.